The 15 T cell receptor beta chains given below trace back to one sample, sequenced in a study of T cells after yellow fever vaccination. TCRdb recomputed calls from the 5' RACE reads with MiXCR, one row per CDR3 protein. The data show approximately 330,000 distinct CDR3 sequences, roughly an eighth seen once. The sequencing here drew on CD4+ T cells sorted from PBMCs, taken 15 days after the yellow fever booster vaccination. All receptors come from a man younger than 35 who received the YFV17D yellow fever vaccine.

The J gene is TRBJ2-5, the V gene TRBV19; TRBD1 agrees at 8 bases. Per germline, CDR1 LNHDA and CDR2 SQIVND (reference sequence). The CDR3 runs to 15 residues. V shed 6 bases, J shed 5 bases, and the junction held 11 bases outside the gene matches. This CDR3 reads CASRLGQGRSETQYF. The CDR3 coding sequence is TGTGCCAGTAGACTAGGACAGGGCCGGAGTGAGACCCAGTACTTC.

This clonotype was picked up many times. The gene calls are TRBV10-3 and TRBJ1-1, with D tentatively TRBD1 (6 bases). Germline values: CDR1 ENHRY, CDR2 SYGVKD. Trimming removed 6 bases at V and 4 bases at J, with 12 bases between. The CDR3 covers 13 residues. The CDR3 protein is CAIRWDMSTEAFF. DNA of the CDR3: TGTGCCATCAGGTGGGACATGTCCACTGAAGCTTTCTTT.

This clonotype was seen a handful of times. The gene calls are TRBV7-9 and TRBJ2-7; TRBD2 matches 11 bases. After removal of 7 bases from V and 0 bases from J, the junction contained 11 bases not matched to a gene. Per the germline V gene, CDR1 is SEHNR and CDR2 is FQNEAQ (reference sequence). CDR3 length equals 17 residues. In DNA, the CDR3 is TGTGCCAGCACCCGGGCGGCTAGCGGGGGGAGCTCCTACGAGCAGTACTTC. Residues: CASTRAASGGSSYEQYF.

In its sample, this clonotype was seen a few times. This chain uses TRBV11-1 with TRBJ2-1; perhaps TRBD1 as D (6 bases). The CDR3 spans 16 residues. CDR1 and CDR2 from the germline V gene are SGHAT and FQDESV (reference sequence). The V gene lost 5 bases and the J gene lost 7 bases, with 21 bases spanning the gap. The CDR3 reads CASSHRTVPEGNEQFF. In nucleotides, the CDR3 is TGTGCCAGCAGCCACAGGACAGTGCCAGAAGGGAATGAGCAGTTCTTC.

V gene TRBV4-1 combines with J gene TRBJ1-4; D might be TRBD1 (6 bases). The V and J ends lost 0 bases and 6 bases respectively, with 11 bases between them. Germline V lookup: CDR1 MGHRA, CDR2 YSYEKL. This CDR3 has 15 amino acids. The CDR3 is CASSQEEQGYEKLFF. Written as DNA, the CDR3 is TGCGCCAGCAGCCAAGAGGAACAGGGTTATGAAAAACTGTTTTTT.

This clonotype appeared a few times. The chain recombines TRBV4-1 with TRBJ1-2, with TRBD1 as a possible D gene (5 bases). This CDR3 spans 15 amino acids. V was shortened by 2 bases and J by 5 bases, with 15 bases between the two germline ends. Germline CDR1 is MGHRA and CDR2 is YSYEKL. The CDR3 protein is CASSQPGTSWYGYTF. The CDR3 DNA reads TGCGCCAGCAGCCAACCCGGGACCTCTTGGTATGGCTACACCTTC.

The sample holds a few counts of this clonotype. The chain is built from TRBV12-3 or TRBV12-4 and TRBJ2-7; TRBD1 matches at 10 bases. The CDR3 spans 15 residues. V lost 5 bases to trimming and J lost 5 bases; unmatched junction nucleotides: 9. CDR3 DNA sequence: TGTGCCAGCAGTCTCCGGGACAGGGGAATCGACGAGCAGTACTTC. This encodes CASSLRDRGIDEQYF.

The V and J genes are TRBV18 and TRBJ1-2, with unresolved D. The germline V gene has CDR1 KGHSH and CDR2 LQKENI. The V and J ends lost 5 bases and 0 bases respectively, with 16 bases between them. The CDR3 extends over 16 amino acids. The CDR3 DNA follows: TGTGCCAGCTCATTGAACAGCAGGTCAGCTAACTATGGCTACACCTTC. Amino acids: CASSLNSRSANYGYTF.

This chain joins TRBV7-9 and TRBJ1-5; D call uncertain. Trimming left V 3 bases short and J 3 bases short, with 9 bases between. CDR1 SEHNR and CDR2 FQNEAQ come from the germline V gene (reference sequence). This CDR3 contains 14 residues. CDR3 nucleotide sequence: TGTGCCAGCAGCTTTGACACACTCAATCAGCCCCAGCATTTT. Residues: CASSFDTLNQPQHF.

This clonotype appeared a few times. CDR3 region: CASSYSWGGRSSPLHF. Here the CDR3 DNA reads TGTGCCAGCAGTTACTCCTGGGGCGGCAGGAGTTCACCCCTCCACTTT. The chain carries TRBV6-5 and TRBJ1-6, with a weak D call TRBD1 (5 bases). The germline V and J ends were trimmed by 0 bases and 9 bases, with 15 bases remaining between them. The CDR3 loop spans 16 amino acids. Germline CDR1 and CDR2: MNHEY and SVGAGI.

This clonotype has a handful of counts. This sequence joins TRBV6-1 and TRBJ1-5; D is possibly TRBD1 (6 bases). This CDR3 comprises 15 residues. Germline CDR1 is MNHNS and CDR2 is SASEGT. Between the trimmed V and J ends, which lost 1 base and 5 bases, there was a span of 12 bases. The CDR3 spells CASSEEDSVYQPQHF. For the CDR3, the DNA is TGTGCCAGCAGTGAAGAGGACAGTGTCTATCAGCCCCAGCATTTT.

The chain carries TRBV19 and TRBJ2-5; possibly TRBD2 for D (6 bases). CDR1 is LNHDA and CDR2 is SQIVND in the germline V gene (reference sequence). The CDR3 is made up of 15 amino acids. V lost 4 bases, J lost 4 bases, and 16 bases lay in between. In DNA form, the CDR3 reads TGTGCCAGTAGTAGAGTGGGGGGAAGGAGAGAGACCCAGTACTTC. Amino acid sequence: CASSRVGGRRETQYF.

The V and J genes are TRBV28 and TRBJ2-5; 10 bases line up with TRBD1. The CDR3 loop spans 16 amino acids. Germline CDR1 and CDR2: MDHEN and SYDVKM. Germline trimming cut 0 bases from V and 5 bases from J; bases unmatched to any gene: 6. CDR3 DNA: TGTGCCAGCAGTTTATGGGGGGCGACAGGGGGCGAGACCCAGTACTTC. It is translated as CASSLWGATGGETQYF.

This clonotype was observed a few times. The chain uses TRBV7-2 and TRBJ2-5; TRBD1 agrees at 7 bases. CDR1 is SGHTA and CDR2 is FQGNSA in the germline V gene. The CDR3 is 15 amino acids. The ends lost 5 bases at V and 5 bases at J; junction bases unmatched: 11. CDR3 coding DNA: TGTGCCAGCAGCCCCCAAGGGGGCGCAGGGGAGACCCAGTACTTC. It encodes CASSPQGGAGETQYF.

The rearrangement uses TRBV4-3 and TRBJ1-3; D ambiguous. This CDR3 spans 15 amino acids. Trimming took 8 bases from V and 0 from J, leaving 14 bases between them. Per the germline V gene, CDR1 is LGHNA and CDR2 is YSLEER. The CDR3 loop reads CASGTQGTSGNTIYF. The CDR3 coding sequence is TGCGCCAGCGGAACCCAAGGAACCTCTGGAAACACCATATATTTT.